These 22 T cell receptor beta chains came from one sample sequenced in a study of shared clonotypes between healthy human individuals (dated by TCRdb to 2020 to 2021). The library was produced with the immunoSEQ multiplex PCR assay. TCRdb retrieved this table from immuneACCESS and kept in-frame rearrangements only. Not all clones are present; in checked studies, unresolved V genes account for under half, and no reason is known for the remainder. For this sample the table gives about 870,000 clones, of which over 90% were detected only once. 24% of the sample belongs to the ten largest clones. CD8 naive samples consisted of CD45RO-negative cells that were positively selected for CCR7, yielding a CD45RA+CCR7+ population without TemRA cells. The sequencing sample was made of naive CD8+ T cells sorted from blood. The cell subset or site label on this specimen signifies: CD45RA+CCR7+. These receptors were collected from a man younger than 45 in good health.

The CDR3 DNA is TGCGCCAGCAGTGAAGTCGGCACTTACGAGCAGTACTTC. It codes for CASSEVGTYEQYF. This chain links TRBV10-1 with TRBJ2-7; D is unresolved. Between the trimmed V and J ends, which lost 3 bases and 4 bases, there was a span of 10 bases. CDR1 and CDR2 from the germline V gene are WNHNN and SYGVQD (reference sequence). The CDR3 covers 13 residues.

This clone showed up just once. V gene TRBV7-9 combines with J gene TRBJ2-1; maybe TRBD2 (5 bases). Trimming left V 2 bases short and J 7 bases short, with 12 bases between. The germline V gene has CDR1 SEHNR and CDR2 FQNEAQ (reference sequence). This CDR3 region has 14 residues. The CDR3 loop reads CASSLRAERNEQFF. The CDR3 nucleotides read TGTGCCAGCAGCTTAAGGGCGGAGCGGAATGAGCAGTTCTTC.

V gene TRBV27 combines with J gene TRBJ2-5, with TRBD2 identical over 12 bases. Trimming cost V 5 bases and J 7 bases; bases outside gene matches: 11. Germline CDR1 is MNHEY and CDR2 is SMNVEV (reference sequence). The CDR3 consists of 16 residues. The CDR3 is CASSPMTSGRVLTQYF. DNA for the CDR3: TGTGCCAGCAGTCCCATGACTAGCGGGAGAGTCTTGACCCAGTACTTC.

Of note for this clone: Other DNA sequences of this sample code for an identical CDR3. The chain is built from TRBV6-6 and TRBJ2-7; tentatively, D is TRBD1 (6 bases). The CDR3 has 13 residues. V shed 2 bases and J shed 3 bases, with 8 bases lying between them. Germline CDR1 and CDR2: MNHNY and SVGAGI (reference sequence). As DNA, the CDR3 is TGTGCCAGCAGTTACAGGGGGAGCTACGAGCAGTACTTC. Translating gives CASSYRGSYEQYF.

The rearrangement uses TRBV4-1 and TRBJ2-7; 8 bases agree with TRBD2. Looked up from germline, CDR1 is MGHRA and CDR2 is YSYEKL. The junction had 9 bases not matched to a gene; V was cut back by 1 base and J by 4 bases. This CDR3 comprises 16 residues. CDR3 nucleotides: TGCGCCAGCAGCCAAGCGCGGGGGGCTCTAAGGTACGAGCAGTACTTC. It encodes CASSQARGALRYEQYF.

This clone has just one count. The CDR3 region is CASSLAVTSGIDEQFF. As DNA, the CDR3 is TGCGCCAGCAGCTTGGCCGTTACTAGCGGGATAGATGAGCAGTTCTTC. The J gene is TRBJ2-1, the V gene TRBV5-1, with 10 bases that match TRBD2. V shed 0 bases, J shed 8 bases, and the junction held 8 bases outside the gene matches. The germline CDR1 and CDR2 sequences are SGHRS and YFSETQ. CDR3 length equals 16 residues.

The J gene is TRBJ1-1, the V gene TRBV27, with TRBD1 matching over 7 bases. With 6 bases clipped from V and 0 bases from J, the junction kept 4 bases outside the gene matches. There are 14 residues in the CDR3. Germline V gives CDR1 MNHEY, CDR2 SMNVEV (reference sequence). CDR3 sequence: CASSKGQMNTEAFF. The DNA of the CDR3 is TGTGCCAGCAGCAAGGGACAGATGAACACTGAAGCTTTCTTT.

In regard to this clone: The sample holds other DNA sequences that translate to the same CDR3. This rearrangement joins TRBV6-5 to TRBJ2-1; no reliable D call. The CDR3 has 11 residues. CDR1 and CDR2 from the germline V gene are MNHEY and SVGAGI. Trimming left V 5 bases short and J 4 bases short, with 3 bases between. CDR3 region: CASSLYNEQFF. The CDR3, as DNA: TGTGCCAGCAGTCTATACAATGAGCAGTTCTTC.

The chain joins TRBV10-1 to TRBJ1-2, with 8 bases matching TRBD1. The CDR3 has 18 residues. V gave up 2 bases and J gave up 0 bases; unmatched junction bases: 11. Per germline, CDR1 WNHNN and CDR2 SYGVQD (reference sequence). The CDR3 sequence is CASSERPTGDTANYGYTF. The CDR3 DNA follows: TGCGCCAGCAGTGAGCGCCCGACAGGGGACACCGCTAACTATGGCTACACCTTC.

V is TRBV7-9 and J is TRBJ2-1; 8 bases fit TRBD2. Germline assignment: CDR1 SEHNR and CDR2 FQNEAQ (reference sequence). The J segment lost 5 bases and the V segment lost 1 base, leaving 10 bases of the junction unmatched. The CDR3 covers 17 residues. The CDR3 nucleotides read TGTGCCAGCAGCTTAGGAGCAGCGGGAGTCCTCAACAATGAGCAGTTCTTC. Its protein product is CASSLGAAGVLNNEQFF.

The V gene is TRBV11-2, the J gene TRBJ1-4, with D possibly TRBD1 on 5 matching bases. Per germline, CDR1 SGHAT and CDR2 FQNNGV. This CDR3 comprises 15 residues. Trimming stripped 5 bases from V and 7 bases from J, with 17 bases between. CDR3 coding DNA: TGTGCCAGCAGCCCCCATGGGGGGGATGGTGAAAAACTGTTTTTT. This gives the protein CASSPHGGDGEKLFF.

This chain links TRBV7-9 with TRBJ2-2; D ambiguous. Looked up from germline, CDR1 is SEHNR and CDR2 is FQNEAQ (reference sequence). The CDR3 consists of 12 residues. The V end was cut by 1 base, the J end by 13 bases, with 10 bases between. The CDR3 here is CASSLGAIGLFF. CDR3 coding DNA: TGTGCCAGCAGCTTAGGGGCGATTGGGCTGTTTTTT.

The rearrangement links TRBV2 to TRBJ2-1, with D perhaps TRBD1 (5 bases). Germline V gene lookup returns CDR1 SNHLY and CDR2 FYNNEI. V dropped 2 bases and J dropped 0 bases, with 11 bases sitting between them. The CDR3 spans 16 residues. CDR3 residues: CASSETGPLSYNEQFF. The CDR3 DNA sequence: TGTGCCAGCAGTGAAACAGGACCCCTCTCCTACAATGAGCAGTTCTTC.

The rearrangement links TRBV27 to TRBJ1-2; TRBD1 might be the D (5 bases). This CDR3 comprises 16 residues. CDR1 is MNHEY and CDR2 is SMNVEV in the germline V gene (reference sequence). Trimming left V 6 bases short and J 5 bases short, with 22 bases between. This chain's CDR3 is CASSGHPGPQSYGYTF. The CDR3 DNA reads TGTGCCAGCAGCGGACATCCAGGGCCCCAATCTTATGGCTACACCTTC.

This clone was found once. The chain recombines TRBV6-5 with TRBJ2-7; TRBD2 aligns across 10 bases. The CDR3 loop spans 16 amino acids. Looked up from germline, CDR1 is MNHEY and CDR2 is SVGAGI. The junction had 7 bases not matched to a gene; V was cut back by 2 bases and J by 3 bases. The chain's CDR3 is CASSYNPLAGDYEQYF. In DNA, the CDR3 is TGTGCCAGCAGTTACAACCCGCTAGCGGGGGACTACGAGCAGTACTTC.

The chain joins TRBV5-4 to TRBJ2-5; maybe TRBD1 (5 bases). This CDR3 has 16 amino acids. With 0 bases removed from V and 4 bases from J, the gap between germline ends came to 16 bases. Germline V CDR1 and CDR2: SGHNT, YYREEE (reference sequence). CDR3 coding DNA: TGTGCCAGCAGCTTGGGTAGGGGCGAGATTAGAGAGACCCAGTACTTC. It is translated as CASSLGRGEIRETQYF.

CDR3 DNA sequence: TGTGCCACCAGCAGAGATGGAAACTCTGGGGCCAACGTCCTGACTTTC. This codes for CATSRDGNSGANVLTF. The J gene is TRBJ2-6, the V gene TRBV15; D gene ambiguous. The CDR3 covers 16 residues. Germline V lookup: CDR1 LNHNV, CDR2 YYDKDF (reference sequence). V lost 0 bases and J 0 bases, leaving 6 bases between the germline ends.

The chain uses TRBV7-3 and TRBJ2-1; possibly TRBD1 or TRBD2 for D (7 bases each). The V end was cut by 5 bases, the J end by 5 bases, with 10 bases between. The germline V gene has CDR1 SGHTA and CDR2 FQGTGA. The CDR3 is made up of 13 amino acids. The DNA for the CDR3 is TGTGCCAGCAGCCCAGGGGGGGACAATGAGCAGTTCTTC. Protein product: CASSPGGDNEQFF. Together with reference TRBV7-3 and TRBJ2-1, the CDR3 gives the full variable domain: GAGVSQTPSNKVTEKGKYVELRCDPISGHTALYWYRQSLGQGPEFLIYFQGTGAADDSGLPNDRFFAVRPEGSVSTLKIQRTERGDSAVYLCASSPGGDNEQFFGPGTRLTVL.

This chain links TRBV10-1 with TRBJ2-7; D perhaps matches TRBD1 (5 bases). V was shortened by 4 bases and J by 4 bases, with 20 bases between the two germline ends. This CDR3 region has 16 residues. Germline V gene lookup returns CDR1 WNHNN and CDR2 SYGVQD (reference sequence). The CDR3 reads CASSGGLGVRQYEQYF. DNA for the CDR3: TGCGCCAGCAGTGGAGGTTTAGGGGTGAGGCAGTACGAGCAGTACTTC.

The chain employs TRBV5-4 and TRBJ1-2; 8 nucleotides match TRBD1. Germline loops: CDR1 SGHNT, CDR2 YYREEE (reference sequence). This CDR3 has 15 residues. V dropped 0 bases and J dropped 6; count of bases not matched to a gene: 7. The CDR3 DNA sequence: TGTGCCAGCAGCTTGGAATTCCAGGGGGCGGATGGCTACACCTTC. It encodes CASSLEFQGADGYTF.

The chain links TRBV18 to TRBJ2-3; 11 bases match TRBD2. V lost 5 bases and J lost 2; bases outside the gene matches: 3. CDR3 length equals 15 residues. CDR1 is KGHSH and CDR2 is LQKENI in the germline V gene. Written as DNA, the CDR3 is TGTGCCAGCTCAACGGGACTAGCGGTCACAGATACGCAGTATTTT. Its translation is CASSTGLAVTDTQYF.

This chain connects TRBV7-7 to TRBJ2-1; 12 bases are shared with TRBD2. The CDR3 covers 16 residues. Looked up from germline, CDR1 is SSHAT and CDR2 is FNYEAQ (reference sequence). V lost 8 bases to trimming and J lost 9 bases; unmatched junction nucleotides: 14. The CDR3 spells CASSLTSGSAFTEQFF. The CDR3, as DNA: TGTGCCAGCTCCTTGACTAGCGGGAGTGCATTCACTGAGCAGTTCTTC.